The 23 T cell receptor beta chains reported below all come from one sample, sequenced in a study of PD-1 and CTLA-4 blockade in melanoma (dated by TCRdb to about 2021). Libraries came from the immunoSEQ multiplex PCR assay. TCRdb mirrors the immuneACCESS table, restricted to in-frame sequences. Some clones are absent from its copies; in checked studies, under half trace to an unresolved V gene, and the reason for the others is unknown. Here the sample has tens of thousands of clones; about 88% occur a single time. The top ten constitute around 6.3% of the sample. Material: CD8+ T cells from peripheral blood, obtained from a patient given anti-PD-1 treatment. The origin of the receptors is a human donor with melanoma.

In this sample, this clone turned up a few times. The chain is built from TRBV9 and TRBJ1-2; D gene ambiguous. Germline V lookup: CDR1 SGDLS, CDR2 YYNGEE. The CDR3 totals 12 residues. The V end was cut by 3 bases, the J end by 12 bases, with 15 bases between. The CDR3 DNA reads TGTGCCAGCAGCGCCCGGATCCCCGGGGACACCTTC. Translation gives CASSARIPGDTF.

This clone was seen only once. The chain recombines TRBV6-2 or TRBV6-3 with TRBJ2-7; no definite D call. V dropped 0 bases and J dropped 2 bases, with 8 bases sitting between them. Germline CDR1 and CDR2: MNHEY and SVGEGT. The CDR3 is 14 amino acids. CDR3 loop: CASSYSKNPYEQYF. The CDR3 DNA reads TGTGCCAGCAGTTACTCGAAGAATCCCTACGAGCAGTACTTC.

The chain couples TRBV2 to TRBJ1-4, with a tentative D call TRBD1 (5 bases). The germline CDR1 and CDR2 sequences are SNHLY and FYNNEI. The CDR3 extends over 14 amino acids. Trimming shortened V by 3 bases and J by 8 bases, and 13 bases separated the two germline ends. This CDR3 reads CASSEKGRGEKLFF. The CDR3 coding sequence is TGTGCCAGCAGTGAGAAGGGACGGGGAGAAAAACTGTTTTTT.

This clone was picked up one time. CDR3 nucleotide sequence: TGTGCCAGCAGTCCCGGGCCGAGCTCCTACAATGAGCAGTTCTTC. Translation: CASSPGPSSYNEQFF. This chain joins TRBV6-2 or TRBV6-3 and TRBJ2-1; D is unresolved. V was pared by 5 bases and J by 0 bases, with 11 bases between. Germline-derived CDR1 and CDR2 are MNHEY and SVGEGT. CDR3 length: 15 amino acids.

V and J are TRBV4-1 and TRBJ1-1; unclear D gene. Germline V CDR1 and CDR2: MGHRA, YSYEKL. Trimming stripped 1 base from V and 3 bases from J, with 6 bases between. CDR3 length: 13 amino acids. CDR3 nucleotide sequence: TGCGCCAGCAGCCAAGGGCGTGACACTGAAGCTTTCTTT. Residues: CASSQGRDTEAFF.

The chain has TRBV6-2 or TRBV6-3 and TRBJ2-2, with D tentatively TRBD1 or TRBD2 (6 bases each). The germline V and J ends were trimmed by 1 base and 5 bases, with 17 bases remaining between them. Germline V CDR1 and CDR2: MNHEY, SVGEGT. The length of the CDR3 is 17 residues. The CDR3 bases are TGTGCCAGCAGTTACTTTCGGGGGACAACATATACCGGGGAGCTGTTTTTT. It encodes CASSYFRGTTYTGELFF.

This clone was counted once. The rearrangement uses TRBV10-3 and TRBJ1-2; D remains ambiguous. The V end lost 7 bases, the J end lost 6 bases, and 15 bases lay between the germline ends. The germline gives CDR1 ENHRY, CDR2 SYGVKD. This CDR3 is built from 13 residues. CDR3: CAITLDLFDGYTF. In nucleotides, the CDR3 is TGTGCCATCACCCTGGACCTCTTCGATGGCTACACCTTC.

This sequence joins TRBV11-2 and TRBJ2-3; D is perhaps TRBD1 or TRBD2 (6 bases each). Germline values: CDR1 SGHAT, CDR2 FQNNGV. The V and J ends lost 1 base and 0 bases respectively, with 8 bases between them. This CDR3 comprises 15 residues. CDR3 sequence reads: CASSLGGASTDTQYF. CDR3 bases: TGTGCCAGCAGCTTAGGGGGGGCTAGCACAGATACGCAGTATTTT.

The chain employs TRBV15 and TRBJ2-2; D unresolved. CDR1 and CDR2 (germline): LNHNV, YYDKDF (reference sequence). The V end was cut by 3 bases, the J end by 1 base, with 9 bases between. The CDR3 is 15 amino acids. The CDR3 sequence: CATSSLEVNTGELFF. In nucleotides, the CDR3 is TGTGCCACCAGCAGCCTAGAGGTGAACACCGGGGAGCTGTTTTTT.

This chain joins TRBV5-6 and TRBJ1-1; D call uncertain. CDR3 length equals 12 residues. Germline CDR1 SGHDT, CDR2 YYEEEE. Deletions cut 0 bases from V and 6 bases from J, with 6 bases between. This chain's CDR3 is CASSLAGPEAFF. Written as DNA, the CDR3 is TGTGCCAGCAGCTTGGCCGGCCCTGAAGCTTTCTTT.

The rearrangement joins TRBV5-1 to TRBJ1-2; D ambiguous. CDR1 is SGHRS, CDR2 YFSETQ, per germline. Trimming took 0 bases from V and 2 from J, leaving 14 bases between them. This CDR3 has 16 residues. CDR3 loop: CASSLARHRWNYGYTF. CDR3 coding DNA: TGCGCCAGCAGCTTGGCAAGGCACCGCTGGAACTATGGCTACACCTTC.

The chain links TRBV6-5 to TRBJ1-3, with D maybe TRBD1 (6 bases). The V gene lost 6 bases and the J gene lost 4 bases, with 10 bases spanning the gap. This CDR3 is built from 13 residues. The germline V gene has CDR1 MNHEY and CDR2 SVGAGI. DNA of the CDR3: TGTGCCAGCAGCACAGGGCCCGGAAACACCATATATTTT. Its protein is CASSTGPGNTIYF.

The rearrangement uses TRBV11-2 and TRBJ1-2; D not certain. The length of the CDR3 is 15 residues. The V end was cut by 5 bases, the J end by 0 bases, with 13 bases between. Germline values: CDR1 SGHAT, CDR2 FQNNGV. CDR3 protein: CASSPSPETNYGYTF. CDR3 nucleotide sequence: TGTGCCAGCAGCCCCAGCCCGGAGACTAACTATGGCTACACCTTC.

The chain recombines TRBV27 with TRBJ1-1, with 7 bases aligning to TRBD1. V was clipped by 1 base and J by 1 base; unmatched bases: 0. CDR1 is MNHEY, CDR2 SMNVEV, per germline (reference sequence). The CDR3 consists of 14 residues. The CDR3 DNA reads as TGTGCCAGCAGTTTATACAGGGGGAACACTGAAGCTTTCTTT. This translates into CASSLYRGNTEAFF.

The CDR3 region has the DNA TGTGCCAGCAGCTTCCCGGGGGGAGAGGAGACCCAGTACTTC. Translation: CASSFPGGEETQYF. The chain employs TRBV5-4 and TRBJ2-5; 7 bases line up with TRBD2. Germline lookup yields CDR1 SGHNT and CDR2 YYREEE (reference sequence). Germline trimming cut 2 bases from V and 5 bases from J; bases unmatched to any gene: 6. The length of the CDR3 is 14 residues.

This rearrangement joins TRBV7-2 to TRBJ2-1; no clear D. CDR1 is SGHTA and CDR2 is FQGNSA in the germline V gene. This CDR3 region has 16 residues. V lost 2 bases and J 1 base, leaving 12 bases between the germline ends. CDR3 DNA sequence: TGTGCCAGCAGCTTACGGACGGCTTCATCCTACAATGAGCAGTTCTTC. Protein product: CASSLRTASSYNEQFF.

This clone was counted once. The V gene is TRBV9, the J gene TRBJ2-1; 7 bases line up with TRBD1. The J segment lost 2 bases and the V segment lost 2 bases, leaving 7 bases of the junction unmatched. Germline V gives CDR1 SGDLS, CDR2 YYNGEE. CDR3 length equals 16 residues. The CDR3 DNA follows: TGTGCCAGCAGCGTCTATGGGACAGAGACCTACAATGAGCAGTTCTTC. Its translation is CASSVYGTETYNEQFF.

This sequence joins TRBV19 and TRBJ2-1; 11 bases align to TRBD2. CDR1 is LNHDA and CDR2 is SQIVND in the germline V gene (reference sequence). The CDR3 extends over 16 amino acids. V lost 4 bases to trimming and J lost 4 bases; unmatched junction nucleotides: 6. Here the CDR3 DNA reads TGTGCCAGTAGTACCTCTAGCGGGGGGATTTACAATGAGCAGTTCTTC. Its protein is CASSTSSGGIYNEQFF. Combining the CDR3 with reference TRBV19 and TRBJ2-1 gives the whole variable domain DGGITQSPKYLFRKEGQNVTLSCEQNLNHDAMYWYRQDPGQGLRLIYYSQIVNDFQKGDIAEGYSVSREKKESFPLTVTSAQKNPTAFYLCASSTSSGGIYNEQFFGPGTRLTVL.

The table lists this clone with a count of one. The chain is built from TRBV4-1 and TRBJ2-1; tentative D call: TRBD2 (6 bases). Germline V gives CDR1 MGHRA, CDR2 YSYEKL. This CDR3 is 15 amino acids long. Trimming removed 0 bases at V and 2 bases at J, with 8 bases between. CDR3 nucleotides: TGCGCCAGCAGCCAAGAAGGCGGGACCTACAATGAGCAGTTCTTC. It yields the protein CASSQEGGTYNEQFF.

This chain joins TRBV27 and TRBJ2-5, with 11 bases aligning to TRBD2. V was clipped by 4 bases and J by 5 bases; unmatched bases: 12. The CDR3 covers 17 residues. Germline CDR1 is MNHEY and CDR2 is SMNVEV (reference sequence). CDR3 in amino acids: CASSSLGSGGAGETQYF. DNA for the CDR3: TGTGCCAGCAGTTCTTTGGGTAGCGGGGGGGCGGGTGAGACCCAGTACTTC.

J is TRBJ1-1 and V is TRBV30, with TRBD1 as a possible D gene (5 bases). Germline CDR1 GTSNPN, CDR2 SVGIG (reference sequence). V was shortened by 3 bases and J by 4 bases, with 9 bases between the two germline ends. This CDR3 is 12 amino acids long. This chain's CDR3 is CAWRSGGTEAFF. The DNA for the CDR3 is TGTGCCTGGAGGTCGGGGGGCACTGAAGCTTTCTTT.

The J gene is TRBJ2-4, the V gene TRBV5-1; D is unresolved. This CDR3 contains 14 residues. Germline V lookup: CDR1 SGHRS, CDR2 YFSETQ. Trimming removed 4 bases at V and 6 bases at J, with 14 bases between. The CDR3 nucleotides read TGCGCCAGCAGCCAATACGAGGAGCCAAACATTCAGTACTTC. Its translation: CASSQYEEPNIQYF.

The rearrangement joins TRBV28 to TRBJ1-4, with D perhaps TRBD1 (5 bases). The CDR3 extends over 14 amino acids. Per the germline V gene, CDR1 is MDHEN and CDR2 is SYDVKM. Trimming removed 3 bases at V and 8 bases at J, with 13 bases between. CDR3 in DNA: TGTGCCAGCAGTTTTGGGGCCCTCGGGGAAAAACTGTTTTTT. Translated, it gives CASSFGALGEKLFF.